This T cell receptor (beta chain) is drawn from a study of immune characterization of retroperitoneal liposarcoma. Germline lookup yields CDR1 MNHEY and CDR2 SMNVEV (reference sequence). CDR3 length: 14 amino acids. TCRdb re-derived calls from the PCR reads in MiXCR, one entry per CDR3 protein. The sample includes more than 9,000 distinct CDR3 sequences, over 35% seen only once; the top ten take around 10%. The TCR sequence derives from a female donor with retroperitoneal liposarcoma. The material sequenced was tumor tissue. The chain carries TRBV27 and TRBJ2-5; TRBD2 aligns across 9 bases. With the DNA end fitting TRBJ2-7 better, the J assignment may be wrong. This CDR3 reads CASGSKRGAYEQYF. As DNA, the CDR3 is TGTGCCAGCGGCTCCAAGCGGGGGGCGTACGAGCAGTACTTC.